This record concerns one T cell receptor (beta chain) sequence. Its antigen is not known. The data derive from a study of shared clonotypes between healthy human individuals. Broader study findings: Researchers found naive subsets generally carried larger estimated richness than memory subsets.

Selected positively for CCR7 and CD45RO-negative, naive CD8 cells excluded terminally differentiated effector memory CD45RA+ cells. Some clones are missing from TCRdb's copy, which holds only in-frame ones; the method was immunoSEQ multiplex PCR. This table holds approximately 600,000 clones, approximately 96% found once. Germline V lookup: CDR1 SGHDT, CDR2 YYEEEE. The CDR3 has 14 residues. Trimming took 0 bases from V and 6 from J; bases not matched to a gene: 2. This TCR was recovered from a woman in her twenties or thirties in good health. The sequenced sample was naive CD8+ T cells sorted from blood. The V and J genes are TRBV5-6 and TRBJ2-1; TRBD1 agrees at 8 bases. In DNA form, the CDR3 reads TGTGCCAGCAGCTTGGAGACAGGGGTCAATGAGCAGTTCTTC. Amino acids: CASSLETGVNEQFF.